The 20 T cell receptor beta chains in this list originate from one sample, sequenced in a study of cytomegalovirus exposure and HLA in healthy donors. Method: immunoSEQ multiplex PCR; TCRdb's copy keeps in-frame clones and lacks some. The table has 120,000 to 150,000 clones, around 87% seen once. The source material was PBMCs. The source is a young man in good health and CMV-seropositive.

The chain joins TRBV28 to TRBJ1-2; a weak D match, TRBD1 (6 bases). This CDR3 has 17 residues. Germline V gene lookup returns CDR1 MDHEN and CDR2 SYDVKM. V was clipped by 3 bases and J by 8 bases, with 25 bases between them. Written as DNA, the CDR3 is TGTGCCAGCAGTTTGGTCGGAACGGGACACCGGGCCCTCGGCTACACCTTC. Protein product: CASSLVGTGHRALGYTF.

The sample holds a few counts of this clone. The chain is built from TRBV2 and TRBJ2-1; D is ambiguous. The CDR3 length is 11 residues. CDR1 is SNHLY and CDR2 is FYNNEI in the germline V gene. V shed 8 bases and J shed 3 bases, with 5 bases lying between them. The CDR3: CASANYNEQFF. CDR3 coding DNA: TGTGCCAGCGCGAACTACAATGAGCAGTTCTTC.

The gene calls are TRBV9 and TRBJ2-1; 15 bases are shared with TRBD2. Germline V gene data show CDR1 as SGDLS and CDR2 as YYNGEE. The CDR3 has 15 residues. J lost 7 bases, V lost 3 bases, and 2 bases had no gene match. The CDR3 loop reads CASSAGTSGRNEQFF. The CDR3 coding sequence is TGTGCCAGCAGCGCCGGGACTAGCGGGAGGAATGAGCAGTTCTTC.

V and J are TRBV13 and TRBJ2-3; 9 bases are a match to TRBD2. The length of the CDR3 is 16 residues. The V gene end was trimmed by 5 bases and the J gene end by 0 bases; junction bases not matched to a gene: 6. Per germline, CDR1 PRHDT and CDR2 FYEKMQ (reference sequence). Written as DNA, the CDR3 is TGTGCCAGCAGCCTCCAGACTAGCGGAAGCACAGATACGCAGTATTTT. Translated, it gives CASSLQTSGSTDTQYF.

The chain recombines TRBV5-4 with TRBJ1-1; possible D gene TRBD1, 5 bases. The germline gives CDR1 SGHNT, CDR2 YYREEE (reference sequence). There are 13 residues in the CDR3. V lost 6 bases and J lost 6, with 15 bases in between. For the CDR3, the DNA is TGTGCCAGCACCCCCACGGACATCTCTGAAGCTTTCTTT. Its protein product is CASTPTDISEAFF.

The chain uses TRBV27 and TRBJ2-7; D perhaps matches TRBD2 (5 bases). The CDR3 covers 13 residues. V was cut by 7 bases and J by 3 bases, with 13 bases left in between. Germline V gene data show CDR1 as MNHEY and CDR2 as SMNVEV (reference sequence). The CDR3 region is CASMDGGGYEQYF. In DNA, the CDR3 is TGTGCCAGCATGGACGGTGGAGGCTACGAGCAGTACTTC.

CDR3 region: CASSLGRRSGELFF. DNA for the CDR3: TGCGCCAGCAGCTTAGGCCGGAGATCTGGGGAGCTGTTTTTT. The chain recombines TRBV5-1 with TRBJ2-2; D unresolved. This CDR3 spans 14 amino acids. In germline, CDR1 is SGHRS, CDR2 YFSETQ. The germline V and J ends were trimmed by 2 bases and 8 bases, with 13 bases remaining between them.

This chain uses TRBV5-6 with TRBJ2-7; a possible D gene is TRBD1 (5 bases). The CDR3 runs to 17 residues. The germline V and J ends were trimmed by 6 bases and 3 bases, with 25 bases remaining between them. CDR1 and CDR2 from the germline V gene are SGHDT and YYEEEE. CDR3: CASTLFERQTRGYEQYF. CDR3 bases: TGTGCCAGCACCCTTTTCGAGAGACAGACACGAGGCTACGAGCAGTACTTC.

V is TRBV30 and J is TRBJ2-5; TRBD2 is a possible D gene (5 bases). The ends were cut back, 8 bases at V and 5 bases at J, with 21 bases in the middle. Germline assignment: CDR1 GTSNPN and CDR2 SVGIG (reference sequence). The CDR3 spans 14 residues. The CDR3 loop reads CAGMDSNPWETQYF. In DNA form, the CDR3 reads TGTGCCGGGATGGACTCCAACCCCTGGGAGACCCAGTACTTC.

This clone was observed a single time. The V gene is TRBV5-1, the J gene TRBJ2-1; 7 nucleotides line up with TRBD1. There are 18 residues in the CDR3. Germline values: CDR1 SGHRS, CDR2 YFSETQ. Trimming at V came to 4 bases and at J to 4 bases, leaving 17 bases not matched to a gene. DNA of the CDR3: TGCGCCAGCAGCCCCCCCCGGGTAGGGGGCGGCTTATACAATGAGCAGTTCTTC. The encoded protein is CASSPPRVGGGLYNEQFF.

This clone was seen many times. The V gene is TRBV5-1, the J gene TRBJ2-7; the match to TRBD1 covers 9 bases. V gave up 0 bases and J gave up 6 bases; unmatched junction bases: 4. CDR3 size: 14 residues. The germline gives CDR1 SGHRS, CDR2 YFSETQ. CDR3 residues: CASSLGDRDREQYF. The CDR3 DNA is TGCGCCAGCAGCTTGGGGGACAGGGATCGCGAGCAGTACTTC.

This clone was recorded once. The chain has TRBV10-3 and TRBJ2-3, with D possibly matching TRBD2 (5 bases). The CDR3 length is 18 residues. CDR1 is ENHRY, CDR2 SYGVKD, per germline. The V end lost 0 bases, the J end lost 1 base, and 17 bases lay between the germline ends. CDR3 DNA sequence: TGTGCCATCAGTGAGTCAACGACTCCACCGCGGGGCACAGATACGCAGTATTTT. Protein product: CAISESTTPPRGTDTQYF.

In DNA, the CDR3 is TGCGCCAGCACTAGCGGGAGCCCTACAGATACGCAGTATTTT. Translating gives CASTSGSPTDTQYF. The chain employs TRBV5-1 and TRBJ2-3, with TRBD2 identical over 10 bases. CDR1 is SGHRS and CDR2 is YFSETQ in the germline V gene. The junction had 4 bases not matched to a gene; V was cut back by 6 bases and J by 3 bases. The CDR3 sequence is 14 residues long.

The rearrangement joins TRBV6-5 to TRBJ1-1, with D possibly being TRBD1 (5 bases). Trimming shortened V by 7 bases and J by 4 bases, and 13 bases separated the two germline ends. The CDR3 is 13 residues long. Germline assignment: CDR1 MNHEY and CDR2 SVGAGI. The CDR3 here is CASTDGGSTEAFF. The DNA for the CDR3 is TGTGCCAGCACCGACGGGGGGAGCACTGAAGCTTTCTTT.

The V call is TRBV13, the J call TRBJ2-7; no reliable D call. The length of the CDR3 is 14 residues. Looked up from germline, CDR1 is PRHDT and CDR2 is FYEKMQ (reference sequence). V lost 0 bases and J 7 bases, leaving 13 bases between the germline ends. CDR3: CASSLGLGRLEQYF. CDR3 DNA sequence: TGTGCCAGCAGCTTAGGCCTAGGCCGCCTGGAGCAGTACTTC.

J is TRBJ1-6 and V is TRBV19, with TRBD1 identical over 9 bases. The CDR3 runs 14 residues. From germline, CDR1 is LNHDA and CDR2 SQIVND (reference sequence). V gave up 7 bases and J gave up 7 bases; unmatched junction bases: 5. The CDR3: CASTRDRVNSPLHF. DNA for the CDR3: TGTGCCAGTACGAGGGACAGGGTAAATTCACCCCTCCACTTT. Based on the CDR3 plus reference TRBV19 and TRBJ1-6, the full variable domain is DGGITQSPKYLFRKEGQNVTLSCEQNLNHDAMYWYRQDPGQGLRLIYYSQIVNDFQKGDIAEGYSVSREKKESFPLTVTSAQKNPTAFYLCASTRDRVNSPLHFGNGTRLTVT.

This rearrangement joins TRBV6-1 to TRBJ1-5, with 8 bases that match TRBD1. The CDR3 runs 15 residues. V shed 0 bases, J shed 6 bases, and the junction held 4 bases outside the gene matches. Looked up from germline, CDR1 is MNHNS and CDR2 is SASEGT. Here the CDR3 reads CASSEALRGRQPQHF. As DNA, the CDR3 is TGTGCCAGCAGTGAAGCTCTCAGGGGGCGTCAGCCCCAGCATTTT.

The chain is built from TRBV19 and TRBJ2-3; D is unresolved. Trimming pared 5 bases from V and 4 bases from J, leaving 13 bases between. CDR3 size: 14 residues. In germline, CDR1 is LNHDA, CDR2 SQIVND (reference sequence). The CDR3 here is CASSWAVNPDTQYF. In DNA form, the CDR3 reads TGTGCCAGTAGTTGGGCCGTTAATCCAGATACGCAGTATTTT.

The rearrangement links TRBV2 to TRBJ2-1, with 9 bases lining up with TRBD1. J was trimmed by 8 bases and V by 8 bases; bases with no gene match: 1. The CDR3 is 11 amino acids. The germline V gene encodes CDR1 SNHLY and CDR2 FYNNEI. This CDR3 reads CASWTGDEQFF. CDR3 sequence (DNA): TGTGCCAGCTGGACAGGGGATGAGCAGTTCTTC.

The J gene is TRBJ2-5, the V gene TRBV27, with a tentative D call TRBD2 (6 bases). Germline V gives CDR1 MNHEY, CDR2 SMNVEV (reference sequence). Deletions cut 5 bases from V and 1 base from J, with 11 bases between. This CDR3 spans 14 amino acids. The CDR3 nucleotides read TGTGCCAGCAGTACCCCCGGGAGCCAAGAGACCCAGTACTTC. Translating it yields CASSTPGSQETQYF.